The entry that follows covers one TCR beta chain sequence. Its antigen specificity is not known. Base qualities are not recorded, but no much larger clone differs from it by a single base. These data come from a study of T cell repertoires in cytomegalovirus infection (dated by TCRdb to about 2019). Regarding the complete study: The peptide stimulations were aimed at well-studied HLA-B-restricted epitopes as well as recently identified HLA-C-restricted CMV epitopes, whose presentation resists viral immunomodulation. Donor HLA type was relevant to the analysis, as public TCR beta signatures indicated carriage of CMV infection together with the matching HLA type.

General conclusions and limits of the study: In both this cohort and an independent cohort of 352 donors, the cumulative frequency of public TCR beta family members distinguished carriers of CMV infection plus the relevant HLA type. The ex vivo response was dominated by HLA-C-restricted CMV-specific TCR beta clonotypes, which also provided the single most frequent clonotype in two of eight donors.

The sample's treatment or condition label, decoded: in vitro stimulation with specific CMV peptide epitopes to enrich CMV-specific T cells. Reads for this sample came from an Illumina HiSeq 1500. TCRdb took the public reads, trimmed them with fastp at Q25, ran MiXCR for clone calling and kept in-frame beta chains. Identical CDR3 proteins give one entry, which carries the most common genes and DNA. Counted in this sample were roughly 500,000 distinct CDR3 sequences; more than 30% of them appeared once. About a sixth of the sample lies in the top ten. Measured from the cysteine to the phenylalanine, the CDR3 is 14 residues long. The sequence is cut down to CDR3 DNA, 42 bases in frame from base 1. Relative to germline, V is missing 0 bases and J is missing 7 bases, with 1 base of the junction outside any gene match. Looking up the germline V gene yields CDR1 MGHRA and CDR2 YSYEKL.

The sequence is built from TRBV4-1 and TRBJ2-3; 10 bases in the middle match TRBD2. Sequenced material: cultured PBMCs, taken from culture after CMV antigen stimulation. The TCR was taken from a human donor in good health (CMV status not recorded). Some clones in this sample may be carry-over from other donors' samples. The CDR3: CASSQELAGYTQYF. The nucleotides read TGCGCCAGCAGCCAAGAACTAGCGGGGTATACGCAGTATTTT.